This record looks at one T cell receptor beta chain sequence and its context. This entry is derived from a study of blood T cell repertoires in COVID-19. Looking at the study overall: There were acute and convalescent COVID-19 samples, and they came from the United States, Italy and Spain. In each case, the material was cDNA or gDNA derived from T cells, B-cell-depleted T cells, or PBMCs.

V was cut by 3 bases and J by 2 bases, with 13 bases left in between. The CDR3 has 15 amino acids. Per the germline V gene, CDR1 is SGHAT and CDR2 is FQDESV (reference sequence). Per the authors' pipeline: Amplification of reference gene primers was used by the study to estimate nucleated cell counts. TCRdb keeps only in-frame clones here, not all; method: immunoSEQ multiplex PCR. That table furnishes V, J and clone size, whereas the DNA furnished D and trimming. Here the sample spans 150,000 to 200,000 clones, around 80% being singletons. Specimen: peripheral blood. The clonotype originates from a man aged 55 to 70 with active or convalescent COVID-19. V gene TRBV11-1 combines with J gene TRBJ1-1; no clear D. The CDR3, as DNA: TGTGCCAGCAGCTTCGGCCGGGGATTTAACACTGAAGCTTTCTTT. This encodes CASSFGRGFNTEAFF.